This TCR beta chain was identified during a study of CD8+CD57+ T cells in acquired aplastic anemia. All sequencing subjects had displayed CD8+CD57+ cell expansion on flow cytometry. The use of genomic DNA as template underpinned the TCR beta VDJ and CDR3 profiling. TCRdb passed the reads through MiXCR, listing each CDR3 protein once. The sample yields over 150,000 distinct CDR3 sequences, 48% seen once. The germline gives CDR1 KGHDR, CDR2 SFDVKD. The CDR3 covers 16 residues. Between the trimmed V and J ends, which lost 0 bases and 2 bases, there was a span of 13 bases. The sequence was collected from a human donor with aplastic anemia. Sequenced material: sorted CD4+, CD8+, or CD8+CD57+ T cells (not recorded which) from PBMCs. The chain uses TRBV24-1 and TRBJ2-7; the D gene is possibly TRBD1 (6 bases). In DNA form, the CDR3 reads TGTGCCACCAGTGATTTGCCCCCGGACAGAACCTACGAGCAGTACTTC. Translation gives CATSDLPPDRTYEQYF.